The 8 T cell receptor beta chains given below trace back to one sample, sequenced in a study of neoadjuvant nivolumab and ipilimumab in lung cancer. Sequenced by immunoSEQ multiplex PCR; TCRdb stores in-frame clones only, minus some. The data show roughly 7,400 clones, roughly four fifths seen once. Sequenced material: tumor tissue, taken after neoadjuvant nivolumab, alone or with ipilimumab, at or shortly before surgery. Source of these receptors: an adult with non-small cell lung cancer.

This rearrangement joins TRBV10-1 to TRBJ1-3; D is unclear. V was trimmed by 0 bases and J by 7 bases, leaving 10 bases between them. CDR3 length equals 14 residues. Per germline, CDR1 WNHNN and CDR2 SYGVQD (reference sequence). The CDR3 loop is CASSESGVGNTIYF. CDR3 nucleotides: TGCGCCAGCAGTGAGTCGGGAGTTGGGAACACCATATATTTT.

The chain's CDR3 is CASSEGLAENYNEQFF. For the CDR3, the DNA is TGCGCCAGCAGCGAGGGACTAGCGGAGAACTACAATGAGCAGTTCTTC. The J gene is TRBJ2-1, the V gene TRBV5-1; 11 bases match TRBD2. CDR1 and CDR2 from the germline V gene are SGHRS and YFSETQ. Trimming at V came to 4 bases and at J to 3 bases, leaving 6 bases not matched to a gene. The CDR3 is 16 amino acids.

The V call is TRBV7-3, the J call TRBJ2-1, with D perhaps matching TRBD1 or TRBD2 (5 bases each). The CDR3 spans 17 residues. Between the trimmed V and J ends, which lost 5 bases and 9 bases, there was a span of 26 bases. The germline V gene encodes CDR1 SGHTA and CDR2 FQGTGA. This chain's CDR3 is CASSPMGVGPALGEQFF. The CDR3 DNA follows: TGTGCCAGCAGCCCTATGGGGGTGGGCCCGGCACTAGGTGAGCAGTTCTTC.

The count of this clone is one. As DNA, the CDR3 is TGCAGCGTTGAAGAAGGGTATGGCTACACCTTC. Protein sequence: CSVEEGYGYTF. The chain couples TRBV29-1 to TRBJ1-2, with no clear D. V dropped 0 bases and J dropped 5 bases, with 4 bases sitting between them. This CDR3 has 11 amino acids. Germline V gene lookup returns CDR1 SQVTM and CDR2 ANQGSEA. Full variable domain (rest looked up from reference TRBV29-1 and TRBJ1-2): SAVISQKPSRDICQRGTSLTIQCQVDSQVTMMFWYRQQPGQSLTLIATANQGSEATYESGFVIDKFPISRPNLTFSTLTVSNMSPEDSSIYLCSVEEGYGYTFGSGTRLTVV.

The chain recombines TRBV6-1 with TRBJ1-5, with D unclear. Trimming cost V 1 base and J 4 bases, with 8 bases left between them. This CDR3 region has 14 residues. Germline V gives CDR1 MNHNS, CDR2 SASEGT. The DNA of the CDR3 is TGTGCCAGCAGTGAAGGGCGGTCAAATCAGCCCCAGCATTTT. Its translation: CASSEGRSNQPQHF.

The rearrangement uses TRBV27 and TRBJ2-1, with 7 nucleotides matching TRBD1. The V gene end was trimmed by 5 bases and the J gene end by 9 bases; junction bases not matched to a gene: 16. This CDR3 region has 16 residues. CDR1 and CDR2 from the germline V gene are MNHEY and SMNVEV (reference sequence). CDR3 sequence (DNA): TGTGCCAGCAGTACCCAGGGGGTCGTAGCTCTAAGTGAGCAGTTCTTC. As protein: CASSTQGVVALSEQFF.

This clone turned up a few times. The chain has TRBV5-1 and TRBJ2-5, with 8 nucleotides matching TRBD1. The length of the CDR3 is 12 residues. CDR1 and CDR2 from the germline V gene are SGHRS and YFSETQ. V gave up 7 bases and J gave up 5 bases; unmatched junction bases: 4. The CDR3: CASQGAGETQYF. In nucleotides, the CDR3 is TGCGCCAGCCAGGGGGCTGGTGAGACCCAGTACTTC.

This CDR3 reads CACRDSWANVLTF. Here the CDR3 DNA reads TGTGCCTGTCGGGACTCCTGGGCCAACGTCCTGACTTTC. The V call is TRBV6-9, the J call TRBJ2-6; the D gene is possibly TRBD2 (6 bases). This CDR3 is 13 amino acids long. V shed 11 bases and J shed 5 bases, with 13 bases lying between them. CDR1 MNHGY and CDR2 SVAAGI come from the germline V gene.